One T cell receptor (beta chain) is described in this entry. The record originates from a study of blood T cell repertoires in COVID-19. For the study at large: Sources were T cells, B-cell-depleted T cells, or PBMCs; the material itself was cDNA or gDNA.

Libraries were prepared by immunoSEQ multiplex PCR; TCRdb keeps only in-frame clonotypes and omits some of them. The sample has 280,000 or so clones, roughly 87% seen once. This CDR3 contains 16 residues. V lost 3 bases and J lost 5; bases outside the gene matches: 7. CDR1 is SGHTA, CDR2 FQGNSA, per germline. The origin of this receptor is a human donor in a cohort sampled during active COVID-19. The rearrangement uses TRBV7-2 and TRBJ1-6; TRBD1 aligns across 7 bases. The material sequenced was peripheral blood. The CDR3 DNA follows: TGTGCCAGCAGCTTTCAGCGAGGGGGCCATAATTCACCCCTCCACTTT. Protein: CASSFQRGGHNSPLHF.